This T cell receptor beta chain originates from a study of cytomegalovirus exposure and HLA in healthy donors. Study-level findings and limits: Per published accounts, TCR beta sequences correctly predicted the HLA-A and HLA-B alleles of most subjects.

The ends lost 7 bases at V and 1 base at J; junction bases unmatched: 7. Per the germline V gene, CDR1 is KGHSY and CDR2 is FQNENV. CDR3 size: 16 residues. As concerns this clone: Antigen: not known.

Amplification used 60 Vbeta primers and 13 Jbeta primers. Libraries were prepared by immunoSEQ multiplex PCR; TCRdb keeps only in-frame clonotypes and omits some of them. This table has about 130,000 clones, roughly 79% appearing once. Though probably carrying unrecorded immune exposures, donors were nominally healthy at sampling. V and J are TRBV16 and TRBJ1-1, with 12 bases fitting TRBD1. The specimen was PBMCs. This sequence originates from a woman between 35 and 50 years old in good health and CMV-seronegative. The CDR3 loop reads CASTPGTGGGNTEAFF. DNA of the CDR3: TGTGCCAGCACCCCTGGGACAGGGGGCGGGAACACTGAAGCTTTCTTT.